The 5 T cell receptor beta chains in this list originate from one sample, sequenced in a study of blood T cell repertoires in COVID-19. TCRdb's table, derived via immunoSEQ multiplex PCR, lists solely in-frame clones and lacks some. Of about 200,000 clones in the sample, about 88% were seen once. The material sequenced was peripheral blood. The source is a middle-aged woman who had recovered from COVID-19.

The chain uses TRBV11-2 and TRBJ2-7; 8 bases fit TRBD2. This CDR3 contains 14 residues. CDR1 is SGHAT and CDR2 is FQNNGV in the germline V gene. Trimming took 5 bases from V and 2 from J; bases not matched to a gene: 5. In DNA, the CDR3 is TGTGCCAGCAGCGAAACTAGCGGTCCCTACGAGCAGTACTTC. It yields the protein CASSETSGPYEQYF.

The chain links TRBV4-3 to TRBJ2-3; 8 bases match TRBD1. The V gene end was trimmed by 1 base and the J gene end by 9 bases; junction bases not matched to a gene: 3. The CDR3 length is 13 residues. Per the germline V gene, CDR1 is LGHNA and CDR2 is YSLEER. The CDR3 coding sequence is TGCGCCAGCAGCCAAGCCGACAGGGGAACGCAGTATTTT. Translating gives CASSQADRGTQYF.

This chain connects TRBV29-1 to TRBJ2-3; 7 bases match TRBD2. The CDR3 runs to 17 residues. V lost 2 bases, J lost 2 bases, and 13 bases stayed unmatched. Germline V gene lookup returns CDR1 SQVTM and CDR2 ANQGSEA. The DNA for the CDR3 is TGCAGCGTTGAACCCAATCTACTAGCGACGTCCACAGATACGCAGTATTTT. It is translated as CSVEPNLLATSTDTQYF.

This clone was seen a single time. The gene calls are TRBV9 and TRBJ1-5; D is possibly TRBD1 (6 bases). Germline V lookup: CDR1 SGDLS, CDR2 YYNGEE. The CDR3 is 15 amino acids. Trimming removed 0 bases at V and 6 bases at J, with 13 bases between. CDR3 in amino acids: CASSVGTGPTQPQHF. In nucleotides, the CDR3 is TGTGCCAGCAGCGTAGGAACAGGGCCGACTCAGCCCCAGCATTTT. Filled out from reference TRBV9 and TRBJ1-5, the complete variable domain reads DSGVTQTPKHLITATGQRVTLRCSPRSGDLSVYWYQQSLDQGLQFLIQYYNGEERAKGNILERFSAQQFPDLHSELNLSSLELGDSALYFCASSVGTGPTQPQHFGDGTRLSIL.

This clone was counted a few times. The chain is built from TRBV6-5 and TRBJ2-1, with 9 bases that match TRBD2. The length of the CDR3 is 14 residues. V shed 6 bases and J 5 bases; nucleotides not matched to a gene: 5. Per the germline V gene, CDR1 is MNHEY and CDR2 is SVGAGI. The CDR3 loop reads CASRPGLANNEQFF. The CDR3 coding sequence is TGTGCCAGCAGACCGGGACTAGCCAACAATGAGCAGTTCTTC.